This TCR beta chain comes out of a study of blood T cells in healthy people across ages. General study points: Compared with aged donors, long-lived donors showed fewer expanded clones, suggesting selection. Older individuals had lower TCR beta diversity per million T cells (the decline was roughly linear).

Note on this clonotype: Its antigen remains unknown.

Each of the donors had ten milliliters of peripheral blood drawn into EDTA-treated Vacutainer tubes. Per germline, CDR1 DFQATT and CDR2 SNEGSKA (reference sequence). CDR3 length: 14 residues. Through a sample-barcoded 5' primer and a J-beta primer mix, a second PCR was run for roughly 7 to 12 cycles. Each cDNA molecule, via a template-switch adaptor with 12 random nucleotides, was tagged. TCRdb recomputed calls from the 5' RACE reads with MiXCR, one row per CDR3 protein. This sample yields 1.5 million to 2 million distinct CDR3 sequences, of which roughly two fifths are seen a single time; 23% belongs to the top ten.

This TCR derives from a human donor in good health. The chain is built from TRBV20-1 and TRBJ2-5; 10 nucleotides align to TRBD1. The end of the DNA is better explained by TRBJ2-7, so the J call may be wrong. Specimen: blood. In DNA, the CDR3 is TGCAGTGCTAGCGGGACAGGGGAAGCGTTCGAGCAGTACTTC. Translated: CSASGTGEAFEQYF.